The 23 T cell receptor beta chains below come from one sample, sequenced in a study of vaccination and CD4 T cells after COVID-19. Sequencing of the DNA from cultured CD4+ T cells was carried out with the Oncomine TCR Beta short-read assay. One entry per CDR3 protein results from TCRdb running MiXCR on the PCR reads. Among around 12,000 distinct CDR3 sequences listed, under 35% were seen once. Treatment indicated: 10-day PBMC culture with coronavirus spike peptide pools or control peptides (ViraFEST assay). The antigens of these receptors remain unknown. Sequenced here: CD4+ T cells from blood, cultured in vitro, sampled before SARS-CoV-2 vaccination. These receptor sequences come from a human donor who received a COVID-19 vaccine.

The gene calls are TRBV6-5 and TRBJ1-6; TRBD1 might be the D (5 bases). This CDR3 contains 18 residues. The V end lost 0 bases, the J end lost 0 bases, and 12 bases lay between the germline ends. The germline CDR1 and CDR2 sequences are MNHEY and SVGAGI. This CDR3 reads CASSYSAGGSSYNSPLHF. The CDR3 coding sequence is TGTGCCAGCAGTTACTCGGCCGGGGGGAGCTCCTATAATTCACCCCTCCACTTT.

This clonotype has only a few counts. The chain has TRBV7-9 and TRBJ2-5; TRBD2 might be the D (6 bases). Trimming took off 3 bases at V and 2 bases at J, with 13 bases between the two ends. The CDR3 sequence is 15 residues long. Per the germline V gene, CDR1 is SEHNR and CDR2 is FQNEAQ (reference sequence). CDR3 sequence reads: CASSLLLASQETQYF. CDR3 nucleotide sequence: TGTGCCAGCAGCTTGCTACTAGCATCACAAGAGACCCAGTACTTC.

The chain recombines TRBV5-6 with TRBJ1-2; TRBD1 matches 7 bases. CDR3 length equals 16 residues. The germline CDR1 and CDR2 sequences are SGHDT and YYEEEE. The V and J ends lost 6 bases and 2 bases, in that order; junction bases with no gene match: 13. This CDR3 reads CASTFTRTGKNYGYTF. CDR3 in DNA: TGTGCCAGCACCTTTACCAGGACAGGCAAAAACTATGGCTACACCTTC.

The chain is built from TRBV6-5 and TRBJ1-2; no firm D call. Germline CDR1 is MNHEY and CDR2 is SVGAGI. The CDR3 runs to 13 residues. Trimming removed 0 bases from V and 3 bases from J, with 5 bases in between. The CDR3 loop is CASSYSDYYGYTF. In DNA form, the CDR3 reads TGTGCCAGCAGTTACTCGGATTACTATGGCTACACCTTC.

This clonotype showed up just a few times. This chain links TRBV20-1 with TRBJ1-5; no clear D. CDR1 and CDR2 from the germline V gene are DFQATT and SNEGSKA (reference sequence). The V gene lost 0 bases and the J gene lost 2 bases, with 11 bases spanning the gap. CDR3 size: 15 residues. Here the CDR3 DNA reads TGCAGTGCTAGAGATTCAGAGTGGGGCAATCAGCCCCAGCATTTT. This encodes CSARDSEWGNQPQHF.

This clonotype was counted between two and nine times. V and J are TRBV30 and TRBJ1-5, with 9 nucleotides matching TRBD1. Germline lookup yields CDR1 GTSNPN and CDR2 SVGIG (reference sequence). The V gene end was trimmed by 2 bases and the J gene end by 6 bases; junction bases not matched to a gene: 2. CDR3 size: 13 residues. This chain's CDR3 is CAWSTGGGQPQHF. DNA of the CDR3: TGTGCCTGGAGTACAGGGGGCGGTCAGCCCCAGCATTTT.

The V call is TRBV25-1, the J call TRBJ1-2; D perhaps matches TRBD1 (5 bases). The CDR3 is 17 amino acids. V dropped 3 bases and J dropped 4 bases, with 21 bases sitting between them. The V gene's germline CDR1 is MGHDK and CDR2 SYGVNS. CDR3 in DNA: TGTGCCAGCAGTGATGGGGCAGGGACCACCTTATCCTATGGCTACACCTTC. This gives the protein CASSDGAGTTLSYGYTF.

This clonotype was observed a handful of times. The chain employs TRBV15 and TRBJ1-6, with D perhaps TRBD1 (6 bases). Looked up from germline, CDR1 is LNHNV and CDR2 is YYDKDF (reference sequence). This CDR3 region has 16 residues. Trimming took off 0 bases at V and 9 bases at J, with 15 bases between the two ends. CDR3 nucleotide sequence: TGTGCCACCAGCAGAGATGATTGGGACATTACTTCACCCCTCCACTTT. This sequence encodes CATSRDDWDITSPLHF.

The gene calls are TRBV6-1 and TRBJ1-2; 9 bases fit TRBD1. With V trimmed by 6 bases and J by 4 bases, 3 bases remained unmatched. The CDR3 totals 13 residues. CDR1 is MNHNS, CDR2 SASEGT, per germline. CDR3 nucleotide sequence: TGTGCCAGCAGCCGGGACAGGGCCTATGGCTACACCTTC. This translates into CASSRDRAYGYTF.

CDR3 sequence: CASSFGTASFEQYF. In DNA form, the CDR3 reads TGTGCCAGCAGTTTCGGGACAGCCTCATTTGAGCAGTACTTC. The rearrangement uses TRBV12-3 or TRBV12-4 and TRBJ2-7; 7 bases map to TRBD1. The V and J ends lost 3 bases and 7 bases, in that order; junction bases with no gene match: 9. The CDR3 has 14 residues.

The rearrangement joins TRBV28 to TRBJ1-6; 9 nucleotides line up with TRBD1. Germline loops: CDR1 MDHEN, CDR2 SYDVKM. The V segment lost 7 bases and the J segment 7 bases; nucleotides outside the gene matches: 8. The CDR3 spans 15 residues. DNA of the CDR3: TGTGCCAGCAATTCCGGGACAGGGAAGAATTCACCCCTCCACTTT. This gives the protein CASNSGTGKNSPLHF.

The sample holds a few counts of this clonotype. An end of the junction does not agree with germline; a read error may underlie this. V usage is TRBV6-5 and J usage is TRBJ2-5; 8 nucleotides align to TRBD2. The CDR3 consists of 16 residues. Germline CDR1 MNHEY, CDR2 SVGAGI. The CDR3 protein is CSSSSISGAHKETQYF. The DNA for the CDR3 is TGTTCCAGCAGTTCGATTAGCGGGGCGCACAAAGAGACCCAGTACTTC.

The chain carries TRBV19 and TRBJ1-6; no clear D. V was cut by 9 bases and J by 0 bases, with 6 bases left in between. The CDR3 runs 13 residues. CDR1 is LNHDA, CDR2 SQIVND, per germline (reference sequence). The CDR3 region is CASISSYNSPLHF. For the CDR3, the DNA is TGTGCCAGCATAAGCTCCTATAATTCACCCCTCCACTTT.

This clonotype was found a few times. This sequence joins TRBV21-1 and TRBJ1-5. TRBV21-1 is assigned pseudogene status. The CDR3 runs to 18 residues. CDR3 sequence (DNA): TGTGCCAGCAGCGTGCATCCGGGGGGGCCGGGGGTGCATCAGCCCCAGCATTTT. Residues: CASSVHPGGPGVHQPQHF.

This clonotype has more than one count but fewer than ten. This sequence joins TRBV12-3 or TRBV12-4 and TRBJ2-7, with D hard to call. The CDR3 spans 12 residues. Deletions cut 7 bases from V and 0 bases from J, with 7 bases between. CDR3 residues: CASTDTSYEQYF. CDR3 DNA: TGTGCCAGCACTGACACCTCCTACGAGCAGTACTTC.

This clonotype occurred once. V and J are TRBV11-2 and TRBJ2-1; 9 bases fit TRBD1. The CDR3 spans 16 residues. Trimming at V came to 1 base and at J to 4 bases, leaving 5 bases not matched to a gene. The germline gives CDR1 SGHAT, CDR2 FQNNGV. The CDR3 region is CASSLVMGQGYNEQFF. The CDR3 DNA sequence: TGTGCCAGCAGCTTAGTTATGGGACAGGGATACAATGAGCAGTTCTTC. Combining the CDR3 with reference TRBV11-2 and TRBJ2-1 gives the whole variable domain EAGVAQSPRYKIIEKRQSVAFWCNPISGHATLYWYQQILGQGPKLLIQFQNNGVVDDSQLPKDRFSAERLKGVDSTLKIQPAKLEDSAVYLCASSLVMGQGYNEQFFGPGTRLTVL.

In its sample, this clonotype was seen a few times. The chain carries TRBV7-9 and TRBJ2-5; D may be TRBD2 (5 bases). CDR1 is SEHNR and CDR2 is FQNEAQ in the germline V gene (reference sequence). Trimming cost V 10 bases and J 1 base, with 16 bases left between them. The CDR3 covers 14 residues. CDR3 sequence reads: CATTSSGLQETQYF. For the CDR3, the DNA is TGTGCCACCACTTCAAGCGGACTCCAAGAGACCCAGTACTTC.

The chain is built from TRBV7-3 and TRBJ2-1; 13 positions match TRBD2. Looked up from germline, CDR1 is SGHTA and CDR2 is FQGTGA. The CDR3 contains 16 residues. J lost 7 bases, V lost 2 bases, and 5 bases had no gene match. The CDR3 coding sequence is TGTGCCAGCAGCTTAGGGGGACTAGCGGGGCAAAATGAGCAGTTCTTC. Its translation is CASSLGGLAGQNEQFF. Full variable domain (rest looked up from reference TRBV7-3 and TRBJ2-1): GAGVSQTPSNKVTEKGKYVELRCDPISGHTALYWYRQSLGQGPEFLIYFQGTGAADDSGLPNDRFFAVRPEGSVSTLKIQRTERGDSAVYLCASSLGGLAGQNEQFFGPGTRLTVL.

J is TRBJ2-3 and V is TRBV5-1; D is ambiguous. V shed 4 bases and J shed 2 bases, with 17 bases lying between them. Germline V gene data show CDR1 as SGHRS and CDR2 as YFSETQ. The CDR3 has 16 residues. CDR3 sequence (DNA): TGCGCCAGCAGCACCGCCACCGGGCGACCCACAGATACGCAGTATTTT. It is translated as CASSTATGRPTDTQYF.

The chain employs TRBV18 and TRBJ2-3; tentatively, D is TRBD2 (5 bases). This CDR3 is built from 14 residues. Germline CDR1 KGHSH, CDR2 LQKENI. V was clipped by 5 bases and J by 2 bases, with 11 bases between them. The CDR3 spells CASSLPAATDTQYF. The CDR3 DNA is TGTGCCAGCTCATTACCAGCGGCCACAGATACGCAGTATTTT.

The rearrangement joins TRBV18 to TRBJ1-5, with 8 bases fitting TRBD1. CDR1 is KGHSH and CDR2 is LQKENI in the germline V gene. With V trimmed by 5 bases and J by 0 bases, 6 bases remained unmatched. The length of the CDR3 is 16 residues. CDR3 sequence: CASSSDRDYSNQPQHF. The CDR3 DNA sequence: TGTGCCAGCTCATCGGACAGGGATTATAGCAATCAGCCCCAGCATTTT. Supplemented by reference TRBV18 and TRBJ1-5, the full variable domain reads NAGVMQNPRHLVRRRGQEARLRCSPMKGHSHVYWYRQLPEEGLKFMVYLQKENIIDESGMPKERFSAEFPKEGPSILRIQQVVRGDSAAYFCASSSDRDYSNQPQHFGDGTRLSIL.

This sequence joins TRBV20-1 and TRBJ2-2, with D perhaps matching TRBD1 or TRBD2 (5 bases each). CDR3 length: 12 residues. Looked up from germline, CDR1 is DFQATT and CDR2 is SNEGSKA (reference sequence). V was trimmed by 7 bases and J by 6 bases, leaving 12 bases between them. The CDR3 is CSDDGGPGELFF. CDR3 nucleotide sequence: TGCAGTGACGATGGGGGACCCGGGGAGCTGTTTTTT.

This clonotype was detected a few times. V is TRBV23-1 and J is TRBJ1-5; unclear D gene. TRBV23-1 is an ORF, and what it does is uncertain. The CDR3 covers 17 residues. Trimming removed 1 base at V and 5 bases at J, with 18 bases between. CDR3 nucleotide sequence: TGCGCCAGCAGTCAATTTAAGACACTCCAAGTACATCAGCCCCAGCATTTT. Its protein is CASSQFKTLQVHQPQHF.